The clone carrying this T cell receptor (beta chain) was detected only a few times. Its target is unknown. This entry comes from a study of T-cell memory formation after mild COVID-19. The V gene's germline CDR1 is SGHRS and CDR2 YFSETQ. V was trimmed by 0 bases and J by 9 bases, leaving 16 bases between them. The CDR3 has 15 residues. Using constant-segment primers, 5'RACE produced TCR alpha and TCR beta cDNA libraries carrying sample barcodes and UMIs. TCRdb reprocessed the 5' RACE reads via MiXCR and lists one record per CDR3 protein. This sample has a few hundred thousand distinct CDR3 sequences; approximately 15% occur once, and the top ten carry approximately 20%. Study outcomes and limitations: Largely, contracting CD4+ clones fell within CM and EM, and contracting CD8+ clones within EMRA.

This clonotype was sampled from a man aged 18 to 35 who had mild COVID-19 (a few samples of this study predate the infection). Cell type and time point are not known. The chain has TRBV5-1 and TRBJ2-1; D gene unclear. Sequencing was performed on PBMCs or a T cell subset sorted from them (not recorded which). CDR3 bases: TGCGCCAGCAGCTTGGCCTCAGGTCCATTAGCTGAGCAGTTCTTC. This codes for CASSLASGPLAEQFF.